This TCR beta chain was sequenced for a study of Ad26.COV2.S vaccination and SARS-CoV-2 variants. On the study more broadly: The COV1001 Ad26.COV2.S trial arm included the donor. Administration of Ad26.COV2.S was intramuscular, either once or twice 56 days apart.

V shed 0 bases and J shed 3 bases, with 9 bases lying between them. Germline V CDR1 and CDR2: SGHRS, YFSETQ. The CDR3 sequence is 14 residues long. Broader study findings: Assessments of TCR breadth and depth may have underestimated the total T cell responses. Spike-specific TCR breadth ran higher among vaccine recipients than placebo recipients.

Generated by immunoSEQ multiplex PCR, the TCRdb table keeps only in-frame clones and is missing some. The sample shows 350,000 to 500,000 clones, roughly 89% of them seen only once. The treatment denotes: 15 to 20 received Ad26.COV2.S at low or high dose, single or two shots; about 5 received placebo; per-sample allocation not given. After the first vaccine or placebo injection, samples were drawn on day 63. Regarding this clone: Its antigen remains unidentified.

The chain links TRBV5-1 to TRBJ1-2; no definite D call. The clonotype comes from a person between 18 and 65 years old who received the Ad26.COV2.S COVID-19 vaccine or a placebo. The sequenced sample was peripheral blood, obtained in a trial of Ad26.COV2.S vaccine versus placebo. The CDR3: CASSLGGSHYGYTF. The CDR3 DNA follows: TGCGCCAGCAGCTTGGGCGGTAGTCACTATGGCTACACCTTC.